The next 5 T cell receptor beta chains were all read from a single sample in a study of blood T cell repertoires in COVID-19 (dated by TCRdb to the early 2020s). Receptor libraries were prepared by the immunoSEQ multiplex PCR assay. Not all clones reach the TCRdb copy of this immuneACCESS table, which keeps in-frame sequences only. Checked studies attribute under half of the gap to unresolved V genes and leave the rest unexplained. The sample includes about 74,000 clones, with roughly three quarters observed a single time. 12% of the sample is in the top ten clones. The sequenced sample consisted of peripheral blood. The receptor source for this set is a human donor in a cohort sampled during active COVID-19.

J is TRBJ1-4 and V is TRBV4-1; 9 bases agree with TRBD1. Germline assignment: CDR1 MGHRA and CDR2 YSYEKL. The CDR3 totals 15 residues. Trimming took 3 bases from V and 10 from J; bases not matched to a gene: 9. CDR3 amino acids: CASSQVGTGIVKLFF. CDR3 DNA: TGCGCCAGCAGCCAGGTTGGGACAGGGATTGTAAAACTGTTTTTT.

The chain recombines TRBV7-9 with TRBJ1-5, with TRBD1 as a possible D gene (5 bases). Trimming pared 7 bases from V and 2 bases from J, leaving 27 bases between. Per germline, CDR1 SEHNR and CDR2 FQNEAQ (reference sequence). The CDR3 is 19 amino acids. CDR3 nucleotide sequence: TGTGCCAGCACCGACGTGGGTCAGGGTGGGGCGAGAGGCAATCAGCCCCAGCATTTT. Protein sequence: CASTDVGQGGARGNQPQHF.

The DNA for the CDR3 is TGCGCCAGCAGCCAACTACCGGGCGCAGGGGGGTCTCGAGAAAAACTGTTTTTT. Translation gives CASSQLPGAGGSREKLFF. This chain connects TRBV4-1 to TRBJ1-4; 7 positions agree with TRBD1. The germline gives CDR1 MGHRA, CDR2 YSYEKL. The CDR3 spans 18 residues. The ends lost 2 bases at V and 8 bases at J; junction bases unmatched: 17.

About this clone: Other nucleotide sequences in the sample specify the same CDR3. The V gene is TRBV3-1 (or the pseudogene TRBV3-2), the J gene TRBJ2-2; D perhaps matches TRBD2 (7 bases). Germline loops: CDR1 LGHDT, CDR2 YNNKEL (reference sequence). The germline V and J ends were trimmed by 6 bases and 0 bases, with 17 bases remaining between them. The CDR3 length is 17 residues. This chain's CDR3 is CASSRGAGGPNTGELFF. CDR3 in DNA: TGTGCCAGCAGTCGGGGGGCGGGCGGGCCGAACACCGGGGAGCTGTTTTTT.

This CDR3 is CASNGGAYQETQYF. The CDR3 coding sequence is TGTGCCAGCAACGGCGGGGCGTACCAAGAGACCCAGTACTTC. This chain links TRBV28 with TRBJ2-5, with D possibly TRBD2 on 6 matching bases. Trimming took off 7 bases at V and 0 bases at J, with 12 bases between the two ends. From germline, CDR1 is MDHEN and CDR2 SYDVKM. The CDR3 runs 14 residues.